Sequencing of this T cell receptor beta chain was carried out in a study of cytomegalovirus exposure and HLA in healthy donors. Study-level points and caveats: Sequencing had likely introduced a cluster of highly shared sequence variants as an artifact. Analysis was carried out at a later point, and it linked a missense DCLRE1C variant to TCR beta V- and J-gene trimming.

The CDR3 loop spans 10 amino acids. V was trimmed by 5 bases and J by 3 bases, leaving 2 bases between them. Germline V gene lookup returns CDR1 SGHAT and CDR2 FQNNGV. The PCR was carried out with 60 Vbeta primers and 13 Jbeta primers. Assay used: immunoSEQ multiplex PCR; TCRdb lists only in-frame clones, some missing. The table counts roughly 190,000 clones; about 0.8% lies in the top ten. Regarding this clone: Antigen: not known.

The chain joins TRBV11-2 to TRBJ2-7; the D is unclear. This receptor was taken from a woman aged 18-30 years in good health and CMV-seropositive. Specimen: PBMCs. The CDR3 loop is CASSLYEQYF. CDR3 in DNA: TGTGCCAGCAGCCTCTACGAGCAGTACTTC.